This TCR beta chain emerged from a study of tissue T cells after allogeneic stem cell transplantation (dated by TCRdb to between 2021 and 2023). Background for the entire study: All GVHD patients received grafts from donors, several unmodified and three CD34-selected to deplete T cells. The study profiled TCR beta repertoires in many tissues obtained from research autopsies of patients with and without GVHD, and also in mouse models of GVHD. When multiple samples of a tissue existed, pathologist review of H&E sections prioritized samples with histologically apparent lymphocytes for sequencing. The human arm was conducted as a prospective observational study, and neither blinding nor randomization was performed. General findings and caveats noted by the study authors: In both patients and mice, T cells from blood and spleen covered only a limited part of the TCR repertoire found in tissues. The patient cohort was small and clinically heterogeneous, and sampling depth was acknowledged as a limitation. Not many T cell clones showed up in more than one patient, yet clustering based on motifs uncovered repertoire signatures that were shared across patients in a tissue-specific way. Within patients, how anatomically similar tissues were was a major factor shaping TCR repertoire composition, regardless of disease or transplant status. Which tissue TCRs were alloreactive or antigen-specific was not determined in the study, and some clones might have been persisting host cells.

Receptor amplification or capture employed the immunoSEQ multiplex PCR assay. TCRbeta CDR3 sequencing was performed at survey depth by Adaptive Biotechnologies, and CDR3 sequences, V/J genes, productive frequency and template counts were reported. TCR beta CDR3 regions were amplified from genomic DNA rather than RNA. The authors processed their data as follows. Jensen-Shannon divergence was used to quantify pairwise repertoire overlap between tissues, with a value of 1 meaning complete divergence and a value of 0 meaning identical repertoires. Based on pairwise JSD values, tissues were grouped by single-linkage agglomerative hierarchical clustering, and the results were shown as dendrograms. GLIPH2 was run on all patient samples with simulation_depth 1000, kmer_min_depth 3 and cdr3_length_cutoff 8, and groups with more than two unique CDR3s were retained. A standardized tissue-overlap score extrapolated Jaccard GLIPH-group overlap across patients to a standard repertoire size of 1000 clones. Linear mixed-effect models, with tissue included as a fixed effect and individual included as a random effect, were used to assess associations of diversity with clinical or experimental variables. As stored in TCRdb, this immuneACCESS dataset retains in-frame rearrangements with V and J assigned. A fraction of the clones does not appear; measured against another copy, unresolved V genes explain less than half of the discrepancy, and the remainder lacks a known reason. The V and J calls and clone size come from that table; D and trimming were worked out from the DNA. Within this sample are several thousand clones, with 65% to 85% of them counted one time only. The ten largest make up roughly 15% of the sample.

Interpreted using the paper, the time point label stands for: human tissue collected at research (rapid) autopsy. Six to eight adult allo-HCT recipients with steroid-refractory GVHD were prospectively enrolled in a research-autopsy study over a roughly three-year period. Gastrointestinal GVHD was present in all GVHD patients, several lines of GVHD-directed therapy were administered to all GVHD patients, and skin involvement was additionally present in five or six GVHD patients. Autopsy tissues, which were obtained after a median post-mortem interval of around 9.9 hours, included GI sites from esophagus to rectum, liver, skin and lymphoid organs including spleen. Each autopsy specimen was bisected, with one portion flash-frozen in liquid nitrogen and the remainder formalin-fixed, and the outer muscle layers of GI specimens were removed. To extract genomic DNA from frozen tissues, either the Mag-Bind Blood & Tissue DNA HDQ 96 Kit on a Chemagic 360 or the DNeasy Blood & Tissue Kit was used. Because of concern about red blood cell contamination, extracted DNA underwent additional purification with the Genomic DNA Clean & Concentrator-25 kit.

Trimming costs V 3 bases and J 3 bases, and their ends lie 8 bases apart. From its cysteine to its phenylalanine, the CDR3 spans 13 amino acids. Solely the CDR3 DNA is kept, with 39 bases framed from the first base. About this clone itself: No cognate antigen has been identified for it. The record has no base qualities; no much larger clone is one base away.

The sequence links TRBV12-3 or TRBV12-4 to TRBJ2-5; TRBD2 could be the D gene, as 5 bases match. The sample consisted of skin, taken at autopsy. This TCR came from a male patient at least 60 years old with steroid-refractory graft-versus-host disease after an allogeneic stem cell transplant. Once a transplant has taken place, some T cells may be donor derived. CDR3 reads: CASSFSGEETQYF. The DNA is TGTGCCAGCAGTTTCTCCGGGGAAGAGACCCAGTACTTC.